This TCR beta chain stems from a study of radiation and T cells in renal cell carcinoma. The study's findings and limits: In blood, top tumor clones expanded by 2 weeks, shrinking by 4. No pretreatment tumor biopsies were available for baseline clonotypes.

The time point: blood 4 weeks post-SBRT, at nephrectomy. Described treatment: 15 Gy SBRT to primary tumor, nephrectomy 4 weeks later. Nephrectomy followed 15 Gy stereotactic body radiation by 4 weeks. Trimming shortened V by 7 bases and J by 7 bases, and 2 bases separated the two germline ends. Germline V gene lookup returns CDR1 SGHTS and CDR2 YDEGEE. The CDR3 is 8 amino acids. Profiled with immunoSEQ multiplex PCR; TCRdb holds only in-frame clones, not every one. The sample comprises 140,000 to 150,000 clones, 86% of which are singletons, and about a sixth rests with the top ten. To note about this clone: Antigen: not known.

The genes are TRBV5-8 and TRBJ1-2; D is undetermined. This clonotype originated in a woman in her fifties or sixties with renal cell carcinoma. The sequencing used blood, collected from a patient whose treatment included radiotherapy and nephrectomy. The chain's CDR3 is CASLGYTF. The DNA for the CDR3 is TGTGCCAGCCTTGGCTACACCTTC.